Below are 20 T cell receptor beta chains sequenced from a single sample in a study of blood T cell repertoires in COVID-19 (dated by TCRdb to the early 2020s). Library construction relied on the immunoSEQ multiplex PCR assay. Here the immuneACCESS table is served through TCRdb, limited to in-frame sequences with V and J called. Missing clones are a known gap in these copies; in checked studies unresolved V genes cover under half, and the rest lacks a known reason. For this sample the table gives 55,000 to 85,000 clones, of which approximately 90% were detected only once. Jointly, the top ten make up 5% to 6.5% of the sample. The sequencing input was peripheral blood. All receptors come from a woman between 18 and 30 years old with acute or convalescent COVID-19.

The V call is TRBV2, the J call TRBJ2-2; possible D gene TRBD2, 5 bases. Per the germline V gene, CDR1 is SNHLY and CDR2 is FYNNEI. The CDR3 is made up of 15 amino acids. The ends were cut back, 6 bases at V and 5 bases at J, with 16 bases in the middle. In DNA form, the CDR3 reads TGTGCCAGCAGGGAGGTACAGCTAGGAACCGGGGAGCTGTTTTTT. This gives the protein CASREVQLGTGELFF.

V is TRBV11-2 and J is TRBJ2-1, with 8 bases matching TRBD2. The CDR3 contains 13 residues. V gave up 3 bases and J gave up 5 bases; unmatched junction bases: 0. CDR1 and CDR2 (germline): SGHAT, FQNNGV. The DNA for the CDR3 is TGTGCCAGCAGCTTGGGACTAGACAATGAGCAGTTCTTC. Residues: CASSLGLDNEQFF.

The V call is TRBV5-5, the J call TRBJ2-7, with TRBD1 identical over 11 bases. Germline assignment: CDR1 SGHKS and CDR2 YYEKEE (reference sequence). V was clipped by 4 bases and J by 4 bases; unmatched bases: 4. The CDR3 loop spans 14 amino acids. CDR3 sequence: CASSPGQGVYEQYF. The CDR3 DNA follows: TGTGCCAGCAGCCCGGGACAGGGGGTGTACGAGCAGTACTTC.

V usage is TRBV5-1 and J usage is TRBJ2-7; no definite D call. Looked up from germline, CDR1 is SGHRS and CDR2 is YFSETQ. The CDR3 extends over 15 amino acids. Trimming removed 3 bases from V and 5 bases from J, with 18 bases in between. The CDR3 sequence is CASSSWPGYENEQYF. In DNA form, the CDR3 reads TGCGCCAGCAGCTCCTGGCCGGGTTACGAAAACGAGCAGTACTTC.

The chain links TRBV7-6 to TRBJ2-1, with D possibly matching TRBD1 (6 bases). Germline V gene sequence: CDR1 SGHVS, CDR2 FNYEAQ. V lost 4 bases and J 6 bases, leaving 13 bases between the germline ends. The CDR3 length is 14 residues. In DNA form, the CDR3 reads TGTGCCAGCAGCTCCGTAAACAGGGTCAATGAGCAGTTCTTC. This codes for CASSSVNRVNEQFF.

This clone was recorded only once. V and J are TRBV6-6 and TRBJ1-6, with 8 bases that match TRBD1. V was pared by 5 bases and J by 8 bases, with 20 bases of the junction left unmatched. The CDR3 has 19 amino acids. CDR1 and CDR2 (germline): MNHNY, SVGAGI (reference sequence). This chain's CDR3 is CASSRYTGTGVPRDSPLHF. In DNA form, the CDR3 reads TGTGCCAGCAGTCGATACACCGGGACAGGAGTCCCTAGAGATTCACCCCTCCACTTT.

The gene calls are TRBV6-5 and TRBJ1-4; no clear D gene. Trimming shortened V by 6 bases and J by 0 bases, and 11 bases separated the two germline ends. CDR1 MNHEY and CDR2 SVGAGI come from the germline V gene. The CDR3 totals 15 residues. The CDR3 DNA sequence: TGTGCCAGCAGGTCGCAGATTTCAACTAATGAAAAACTGTTTTTT. This sequence encodes CASRSQISTNEKLFF.

The chain links TRBV3-1 (or the pseudogene TRBV3-2) to TRBJ1-2; TRBD1 matches at 7 bases. V lost 1 base, J lost 5 bases, and 10 bases stayed unmatched. The germline gives CDR1 LGHDT, CDR2 YNNKEL (reference sequence). The CDR3 runs to 16 residues. The CDR3 DNA is TGTGCCAGCAGCCAAGGATTGACAGGGATCGGGTATGGCTACACCTTC. It specifies CASSQGLTGIGYGYTF.

In DNA, the CDR3 is TGTGCCAGCAGCTTGCCGGGAGGGCGTGAGCAGTACTTC. Protein product: CASSLPGGREQYF. The genes are TRBV5-4 and TRBJ2-7; 8 bases align to TRBD2. CDR3 size: 13 residues. The V segment lost 1 base and the J segment 7 bases; nucleotides outside the gene matches: 4. Germline V gene sequence: CDR1 SGHNT, CDR2 YYREEE (reference sequence).

CDR3 sequence: CASSPIKTSGETYEQYF. The CDR3 nucleotides are TGTGCCAGCAGTCCAATCAAGACTAGCGGCGAGACCTACGAGCAGTACTTC. This chain uses TRBV6-2 or TRBV6-3 with TRBJ2-7; the match to TRBD2 covers 9 bases. Germline V lookup: CDR1 MNHEY, CDR2 SVGEGT. J was trimmed by 2 bases and V by 5 bases; bases with no gene match: 13. There are 17 residues in the CDR3.

The chain has TRBV10-2 and TRBJ1-1; tentative D call: TRBD1 (6 bases). Looked up from germline, CDR1 is WSHSY and CDR2 is SAAADI. The V gene lost 3 bases and the J gene lost 2 bases, with 10 bases spanning the gap. The CDR3 totals 14 residues. The CDR3 DNA reads as TGCGCCAGCAGTGAAGTCAGGGGAAACACTGAAGCTTTCTTT. Translation: CASSEVRGNTEAFF.

CDR3 bases: TGTGCCAGCTCACCCCGAAGACAGGGATATGGCGGGGAGCTGTTTTTT. Translated, it gives CASSPRRQGYGGELFF. The V and J genes are TRBV18 and TRBJ2-2; 7 nucleotides agree with TRBD1. The CDR3 has 16 amino acids. Germline lookup yields CDR1 KGHSH and CDR2 LQKENI. V gave up 3 bases and J gave up 7 bases; unmatched junction bases: 11.

The CDR3, as DNA: TGTGCCAGCAGCTTAATGCAGGGGGCCGGTTCGACTGAAGCTTTCTTT. As protein: CASSLMQGAGSTEAFF. V and J are TRBV7-9 and TRBJ1-1; 8 bases are shared with TRBD1. Germline trimming cut 2 bases from V and 5 bases from J; bases unmatched to any gene: 10. CDR3 length: 16 residues. The germline V gene has CDR1 SEHNR and CDR2 FQNEAQ (reference sequence).

In its sample, this clone was seen once. This chain joins TRBV21-1 and TRBJ2-1; TRBD2 is taken as the D call from the table, unchecked against the DNA. TRBV21-1 is noted as a pseudogene. The CDR3 is made up of 14 amino acids. In nucleotides, the CDR3 is TGTGCCAGCAGCAAAGTGGCTAGCCGGGATGAGCAGTTCTTC. It encodes CASSKVASRDEQFF.

The V gene is TRBV5-1, the J gene TRBJ1-1; tentatively, D is TRBD1 (5 bases). CDR1 and CDR2 from the germline V gene are SGHRS and YFSETQ. V lost 4 bases and J lost 3, with 10 bases in between. The CDR3 length is 13 residues. In DNA, the CDR3 is TGCGCCAGCAGCCCCCAGGGATACACTGAAGCTTTCTTT. Residues: CASSPQGYTEAFF.

The chain joins TRBV7-2 to TRBJ2-3, with 9 bases lining up with TRBD2. The CDR3 has 16 residues. V gave up 1 base and J gave up 2 bases; unmatched junction bases: 4. Germline V gene lookup returns CDR1 SGHTA and CDR2 FQGNSA. The CDR3 DNA reads TGTGCCAGCAGCTTAGTCCTAGCGGGGAACACAGATACGCAGTATTTT. This encodes CASSLVLAGNTDTQYF. Full variable domain (missing parts from reference TRBV7-2 and TRBJ2-3): GAGVSQSPSNKVTEKGKDVELRCDPISGHTALYWYRQSLGQGLEFLIYFQGNSAPDKSGLPSDRFSAERTGGSVSTLTIQRTQQEDSAVYLCASSLVLAGNTDTQYFGPGTRLTVL.

The chain has TRBV7-2 and TRBJ2-7; D gene unclear. In germline, CDR1 is SGHTA, CDR2 FQGNSA. There are 12 residues in the CDR3. V was pared by 6 bases and J by 0 bases, with 6 bases between. Here the CDR3 reads CASSPSSYEQYF. As DNA, the CDR3 is TGTGCCAGCAGTCCTAGCTCCTACGAGCAGTACTTC.

Only a few counts were recorded for this clone. Additional DNA sequences in this sample encode the identical CDR3. The rearrangement links TRBV2 to TRBJ2-7; 7 bases fit TRBD1. Germline V gene data show CDR1 as SNHLY and CDR2 as FYNNEI. V trimming: 2 bases; J trimming: 3 bases; junction bases outside the gene matches: 4. The CDR3 is made up of 14 amino acids. The CDR3 reads CASSEQGESYEQYF. The DNA of the CDR3 is TGTGCCAGCAGTGAACAGGGGGAGAGCTACGAGCAGTACTTC.

This clone was seen a few times. The V call is TRBV30, the J call TRBJ2-2; D ambiguous. Trimming pared 6 bases from V and 2 bases from J, leaving 13 bases between. Germline CDR1 is GTSNPN and CDR2 is SVGIG (reference sequence). The CDR3 runs to 14 residues. The CDR3 DNA follows: TGTGCCTGTTTGCCTAATTACAACACCGGGGAGCTGTTTTTT. Its translation is CACLPNYNTGELFF.

V gene TRBV4-2 combines with J gene TRBJ2-3, with D possibly TRBD2 on 6 matching bases. CDR1 is LGHNA and CDR2 is YNFKEQ in the germline V gene. Trimming stripped 2 bases from V and 3 bases from J, with 18 bases between. The CDR3 length is 17 residues. The CDR3 is CASSQIAARDFTDTQYF. CDR3 DNA sequence: TGTGCCAGCAGCCAAATCGCAGCACGGGACTTTACAGATACGCAGTATTTT.